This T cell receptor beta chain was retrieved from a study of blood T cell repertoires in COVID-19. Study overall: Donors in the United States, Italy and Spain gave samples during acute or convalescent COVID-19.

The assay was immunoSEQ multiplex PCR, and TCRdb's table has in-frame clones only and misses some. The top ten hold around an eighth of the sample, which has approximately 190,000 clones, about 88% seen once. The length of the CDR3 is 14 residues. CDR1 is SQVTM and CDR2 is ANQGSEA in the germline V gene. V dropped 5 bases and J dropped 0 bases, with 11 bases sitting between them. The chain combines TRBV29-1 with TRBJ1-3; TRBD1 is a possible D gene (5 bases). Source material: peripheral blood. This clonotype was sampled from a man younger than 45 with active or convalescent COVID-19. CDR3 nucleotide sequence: TGCAGCGTTTGGCAGGGCGGCTCTGGAAACACCATATATTTT. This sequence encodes CSVWQGGSGNTIYF. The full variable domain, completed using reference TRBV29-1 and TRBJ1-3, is SAVISQKPSRDICQRGTSLTIQCQVDSQVTMMFWYRQQPGQSLTLIATANQGSEATYESGFVIDKFPISRPNLTFSTLTVSNMSPEDSSIYLCSVWQGGSGNTIYFGEGSWLTVV.